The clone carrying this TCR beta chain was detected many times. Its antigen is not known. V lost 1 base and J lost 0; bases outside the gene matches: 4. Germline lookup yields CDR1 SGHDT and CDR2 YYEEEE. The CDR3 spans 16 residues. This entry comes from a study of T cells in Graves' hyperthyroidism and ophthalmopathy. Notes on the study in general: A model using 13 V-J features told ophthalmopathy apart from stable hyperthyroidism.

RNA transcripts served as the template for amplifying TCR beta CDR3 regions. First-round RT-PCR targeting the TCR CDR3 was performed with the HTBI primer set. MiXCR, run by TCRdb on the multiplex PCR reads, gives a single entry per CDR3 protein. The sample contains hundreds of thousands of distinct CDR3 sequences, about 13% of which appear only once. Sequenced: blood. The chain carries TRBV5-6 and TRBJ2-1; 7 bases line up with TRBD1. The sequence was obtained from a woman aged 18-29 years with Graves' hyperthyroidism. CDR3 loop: CASSLSAGGSYNEQFF. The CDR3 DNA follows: TGTGCCAGCAGCTTGTCGGCAGGGGGCTCCTACAATGAGCAGTTCTTC.